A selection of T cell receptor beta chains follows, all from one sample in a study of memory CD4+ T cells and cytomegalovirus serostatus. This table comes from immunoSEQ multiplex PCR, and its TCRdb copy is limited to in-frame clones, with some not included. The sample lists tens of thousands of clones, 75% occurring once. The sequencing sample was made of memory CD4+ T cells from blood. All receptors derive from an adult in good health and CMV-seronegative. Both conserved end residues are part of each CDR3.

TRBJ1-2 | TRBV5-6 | CASSLGDKLYGYTF
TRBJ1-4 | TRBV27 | CASSFSGKEKLFF
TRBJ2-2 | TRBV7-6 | CASSLDGLGRTGELFF
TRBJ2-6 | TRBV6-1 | CASMGGLSGANVLTF
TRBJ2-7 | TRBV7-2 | CASSPRSTPYEQYF
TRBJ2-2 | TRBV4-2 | CASSQKQGFPTGELFF
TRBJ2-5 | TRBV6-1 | CASRGVQETQYF
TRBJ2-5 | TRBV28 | CASSFGTDLKETQYF
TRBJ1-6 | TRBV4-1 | CASSQSPGGGFYSPLHF
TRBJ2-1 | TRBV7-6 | CASSEYSGGAGNEQFF
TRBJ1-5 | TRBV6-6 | CATRKPSGIDQPQHF
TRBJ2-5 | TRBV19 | CASSPGTSGIGFGGTQYF
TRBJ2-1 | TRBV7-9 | CASSLEGAAEQFF
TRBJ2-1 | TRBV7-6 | CASSSYRLSGSSYNEQFF
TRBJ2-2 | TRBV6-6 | CASSPTGTGIGELFF
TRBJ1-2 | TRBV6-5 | CASSYTRTGGGYGYTF
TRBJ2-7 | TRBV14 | CASSPPDRDYEQYF
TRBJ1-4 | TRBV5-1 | CASSLGTGGGHEKLFF
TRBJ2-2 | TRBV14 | CASSQWTGPNTGELFF
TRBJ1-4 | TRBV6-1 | CASGGGATNEKLFF
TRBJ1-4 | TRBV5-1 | CASRTGDNEKLFF
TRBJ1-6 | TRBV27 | CASSSPSGFNSPLHF
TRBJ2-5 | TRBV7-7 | CASSFNRGETQYF
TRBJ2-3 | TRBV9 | CASSVLGGITDTQYF
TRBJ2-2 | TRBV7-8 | CASSLISGLAGGAGELFF
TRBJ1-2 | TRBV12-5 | CASGFDRVDGYTF
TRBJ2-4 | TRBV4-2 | CASSQDLGAKNIQYF
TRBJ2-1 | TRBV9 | CASSVLIAGYNEQFF
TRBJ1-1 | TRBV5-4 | CASSPDLSSNTEAFF
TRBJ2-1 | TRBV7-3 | CASSLIGGGVNEQFF
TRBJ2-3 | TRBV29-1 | CSVVSSTDTQYF
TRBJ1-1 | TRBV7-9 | CASSRQGQTEAFF
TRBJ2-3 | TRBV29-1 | CSASTDPTDTQYF
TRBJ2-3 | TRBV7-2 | CASSLATTDTQYF
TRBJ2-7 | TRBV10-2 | CASSETRSRAELTEQYF
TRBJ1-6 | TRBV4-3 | CASSQDTPRGTYNSPLHF
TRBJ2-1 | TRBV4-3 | CASSQAREANEQFF
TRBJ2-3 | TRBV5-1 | CASSPGLAGVVDTQYF
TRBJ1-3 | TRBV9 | CASSGQGYSGNTIYF
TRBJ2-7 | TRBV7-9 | CASRDKTRISATLNF
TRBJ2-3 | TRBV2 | CASSVDREKQYF
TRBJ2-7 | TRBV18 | CASSPQGVTPNEQYF
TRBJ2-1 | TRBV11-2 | CASSSAGLYNEQFF
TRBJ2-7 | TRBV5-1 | CASSPRDITYEQYF
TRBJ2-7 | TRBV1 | CTSSRARDEQYF